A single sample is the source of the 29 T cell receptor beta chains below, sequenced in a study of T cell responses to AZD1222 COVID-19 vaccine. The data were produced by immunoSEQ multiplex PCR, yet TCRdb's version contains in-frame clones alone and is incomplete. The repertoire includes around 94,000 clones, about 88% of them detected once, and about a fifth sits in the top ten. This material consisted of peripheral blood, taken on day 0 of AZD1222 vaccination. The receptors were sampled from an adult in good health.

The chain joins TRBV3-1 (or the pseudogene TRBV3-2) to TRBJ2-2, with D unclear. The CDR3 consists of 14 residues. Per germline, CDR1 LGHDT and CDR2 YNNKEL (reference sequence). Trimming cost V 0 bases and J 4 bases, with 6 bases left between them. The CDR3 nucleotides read TGTGCCAGCAGCCAAGATTGGCCCACCGGGGAGCTGTTTTTT. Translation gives CASSQDWPTGELFF.

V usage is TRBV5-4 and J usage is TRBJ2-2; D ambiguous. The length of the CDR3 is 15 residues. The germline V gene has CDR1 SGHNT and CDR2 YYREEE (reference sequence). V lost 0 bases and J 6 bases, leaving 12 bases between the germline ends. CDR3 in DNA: TGTGCCAGCAGCTTGGGTAAAGGGTGGTCCGGGGAGCTGTTTTTT. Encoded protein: CASSLGKGWSGELFF.

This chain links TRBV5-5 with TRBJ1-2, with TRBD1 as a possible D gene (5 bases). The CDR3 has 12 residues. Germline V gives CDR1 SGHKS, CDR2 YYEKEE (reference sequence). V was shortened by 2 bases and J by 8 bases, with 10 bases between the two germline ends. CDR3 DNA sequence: TGTGCCAGCAGCTTCTCAGGGTCCGGCTACACCTTC. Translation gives CASSFSGSGYTF.

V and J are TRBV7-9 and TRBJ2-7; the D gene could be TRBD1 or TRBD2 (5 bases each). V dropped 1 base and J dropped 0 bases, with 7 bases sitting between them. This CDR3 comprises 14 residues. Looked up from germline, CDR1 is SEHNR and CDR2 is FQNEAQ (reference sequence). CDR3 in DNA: TGTGCCAGCAGCTTAGAGGGGAGCTCCTACGAGCAGTACTTC. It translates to CASSLEGSSYEQYF.

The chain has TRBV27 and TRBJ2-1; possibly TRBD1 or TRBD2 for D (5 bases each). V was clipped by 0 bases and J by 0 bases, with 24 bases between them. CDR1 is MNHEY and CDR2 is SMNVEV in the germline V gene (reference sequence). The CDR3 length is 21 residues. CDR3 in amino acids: CASSLSLVINGVGRSYNEQFF. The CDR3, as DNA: TGTGCCAGCAGTTTATCACTTGTGATTAACGGGGTGGGGCGCTCCTACAATGAGCAGTTCTTC.

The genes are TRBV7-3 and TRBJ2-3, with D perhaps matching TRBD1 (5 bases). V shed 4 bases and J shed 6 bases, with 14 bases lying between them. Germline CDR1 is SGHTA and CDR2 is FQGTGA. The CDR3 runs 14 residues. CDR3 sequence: CASSSTTVMDTQYF. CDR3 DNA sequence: TGTGCCAGCAGCTCAACGACAGTCATGGATACGCAGTATTTT.

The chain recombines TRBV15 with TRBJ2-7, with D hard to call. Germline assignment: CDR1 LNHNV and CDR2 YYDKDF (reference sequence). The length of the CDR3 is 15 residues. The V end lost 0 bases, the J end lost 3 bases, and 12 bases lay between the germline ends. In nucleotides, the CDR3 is TGTGCCACCAGCAGAGATCCGCGGAATGACTACGAGCAGTACTTC. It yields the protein CATSRDPRNDYEQYF. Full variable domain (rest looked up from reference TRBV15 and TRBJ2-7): DAMVIQNPRYQVTQFGKPVTLSCSQTLNHNVMYWYQQKSSQAPKLLFHYYDKDFNNEADTPDNFQSRRPNTSFCFLDIRSPGLGDTAMYLCATSRDPRNDYEQYFGPGTRLTVT.

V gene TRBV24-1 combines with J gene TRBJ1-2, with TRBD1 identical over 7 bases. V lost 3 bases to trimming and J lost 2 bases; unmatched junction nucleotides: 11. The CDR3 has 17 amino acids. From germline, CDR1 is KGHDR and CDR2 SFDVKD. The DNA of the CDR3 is TGTGCCACCAGTGATCCACGTTCCGGGACAGCCAACTATGGCTACACCTTC. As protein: CATSDPRSGTANYGYTF.

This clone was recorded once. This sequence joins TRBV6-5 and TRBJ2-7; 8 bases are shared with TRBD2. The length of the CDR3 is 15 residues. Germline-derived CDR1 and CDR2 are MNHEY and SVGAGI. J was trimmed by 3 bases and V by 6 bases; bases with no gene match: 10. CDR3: CASRPSPAGVYEQYF. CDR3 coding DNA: TGTGCCAGCAGACCCTCCCCAGCGGGAGTCTACGAGCAGTACTTC.

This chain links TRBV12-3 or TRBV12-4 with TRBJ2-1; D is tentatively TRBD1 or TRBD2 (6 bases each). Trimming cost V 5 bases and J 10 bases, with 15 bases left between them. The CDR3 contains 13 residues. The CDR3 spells CASSPRGAFEQFF. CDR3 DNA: TGTGCCAGCAGTCCGAGGGGGGCCTTCGAGCAGTTCTTC.

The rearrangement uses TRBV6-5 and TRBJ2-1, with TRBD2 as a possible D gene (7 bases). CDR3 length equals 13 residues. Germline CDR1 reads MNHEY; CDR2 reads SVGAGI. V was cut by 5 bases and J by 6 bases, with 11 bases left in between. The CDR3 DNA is TGTGCCAGCAGTCTCGGGGGGCCCAATGAGCAGTTCTTC. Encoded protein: CASSLGGPNEQFF.

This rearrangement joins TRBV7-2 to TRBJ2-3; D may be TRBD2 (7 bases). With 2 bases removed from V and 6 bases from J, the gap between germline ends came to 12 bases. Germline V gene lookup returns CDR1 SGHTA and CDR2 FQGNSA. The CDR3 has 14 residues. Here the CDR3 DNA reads TGTGCCAGCAGCTTATCCGGGGGGCTTGATACGCAGTATTTT. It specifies CASSLSGGLDTQYF.

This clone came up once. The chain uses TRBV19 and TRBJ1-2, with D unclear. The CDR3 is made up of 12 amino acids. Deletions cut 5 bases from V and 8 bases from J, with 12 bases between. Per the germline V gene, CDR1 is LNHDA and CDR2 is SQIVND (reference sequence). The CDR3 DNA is TGTGCCAGTAGTGACCGTCTTCAAGGCTACACCTTC. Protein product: CASSDRLQGYTF.

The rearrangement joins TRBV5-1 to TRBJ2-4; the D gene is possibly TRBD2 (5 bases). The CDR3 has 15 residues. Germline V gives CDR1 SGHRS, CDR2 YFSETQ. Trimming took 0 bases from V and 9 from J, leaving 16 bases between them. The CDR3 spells CASSLGGFRSGIQYF. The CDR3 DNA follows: TGCGCCAGCAGCTTGGGCGGGTTCCGGAGTGGCATTCAGTACTTC.

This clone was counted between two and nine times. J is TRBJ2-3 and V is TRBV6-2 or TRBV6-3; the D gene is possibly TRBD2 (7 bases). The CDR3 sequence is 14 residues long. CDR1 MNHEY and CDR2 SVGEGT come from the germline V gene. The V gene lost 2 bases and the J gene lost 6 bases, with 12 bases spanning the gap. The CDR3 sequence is CASSYEGGADTQYF. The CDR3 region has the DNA TGTGCCAGCAGTTACGAAGGGGGGGCGGATACGCAGTATTTT.

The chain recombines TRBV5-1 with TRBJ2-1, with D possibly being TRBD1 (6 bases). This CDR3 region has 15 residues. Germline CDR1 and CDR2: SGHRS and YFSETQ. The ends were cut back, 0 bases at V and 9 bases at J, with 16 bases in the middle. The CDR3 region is CASSLGSQGSSEQFF. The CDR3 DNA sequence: TGCGCCAGCAGCTTGGGATCACAGGGATCGAGTGAGCAGTTCTTC.

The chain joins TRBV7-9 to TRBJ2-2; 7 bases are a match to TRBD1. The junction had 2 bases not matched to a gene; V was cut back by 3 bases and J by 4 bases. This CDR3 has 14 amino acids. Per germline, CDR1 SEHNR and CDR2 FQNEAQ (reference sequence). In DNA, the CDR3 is TGTGCCAGCAGCTTCCCAGGGGGCACCGGGGAGCTGTTTTTT. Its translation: CASSFPGGTGELFF. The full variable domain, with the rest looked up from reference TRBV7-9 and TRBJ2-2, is DTGVSQNPRHKITKRGQNVTFRCDPISEHNRLYWYRQTLGQGPEFLTYFQNEAQLEKSRLLSDRFSAERPKGSFSTLEIQRTEQGDSAMYLCASSFPGGTGELFFGEGSRLTVL.

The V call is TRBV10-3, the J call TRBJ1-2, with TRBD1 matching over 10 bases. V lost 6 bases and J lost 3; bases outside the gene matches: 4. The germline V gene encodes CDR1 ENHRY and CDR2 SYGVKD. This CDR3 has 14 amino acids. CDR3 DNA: TGTGCCATCAGCCCCGGACAGGGGGACTATGGCTACACCTTC. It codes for CAISPGQGDYGYTF.

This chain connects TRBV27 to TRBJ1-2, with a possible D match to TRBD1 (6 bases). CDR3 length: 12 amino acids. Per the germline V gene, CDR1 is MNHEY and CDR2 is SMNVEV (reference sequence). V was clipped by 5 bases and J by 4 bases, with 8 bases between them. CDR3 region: CASSKGGYGYTF. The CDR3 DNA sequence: TGTGCCAGCAGTAAGGGGGGCTATGGCTACACCTTC.

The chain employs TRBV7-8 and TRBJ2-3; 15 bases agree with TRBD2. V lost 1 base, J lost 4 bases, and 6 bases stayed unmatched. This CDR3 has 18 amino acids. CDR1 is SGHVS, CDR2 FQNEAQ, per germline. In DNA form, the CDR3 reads TGTGCCAGCAGCTTAGACGGACTAGCGGGGGGGCCCTCAGATACGCAGTATTTT. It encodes CASSLDGLAGGPSDTQYF.

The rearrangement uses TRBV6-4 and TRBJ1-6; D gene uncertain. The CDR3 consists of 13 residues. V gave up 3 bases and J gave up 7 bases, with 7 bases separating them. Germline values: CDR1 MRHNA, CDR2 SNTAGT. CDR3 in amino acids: CASSERANSPLHF. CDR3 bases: TGTGCCAGCAGTGAGAGGGCCAATTCACCCCTCCACTTT.

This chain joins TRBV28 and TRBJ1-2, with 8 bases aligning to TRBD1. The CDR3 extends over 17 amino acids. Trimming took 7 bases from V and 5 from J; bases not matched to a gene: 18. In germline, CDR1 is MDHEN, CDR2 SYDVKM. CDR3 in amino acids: CASNNGQGAATRYGYTF. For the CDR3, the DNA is TGTGCCAGCAATAACGGGCAGGGGGCGGCTACCCGGTATGGCTACACCTTC.

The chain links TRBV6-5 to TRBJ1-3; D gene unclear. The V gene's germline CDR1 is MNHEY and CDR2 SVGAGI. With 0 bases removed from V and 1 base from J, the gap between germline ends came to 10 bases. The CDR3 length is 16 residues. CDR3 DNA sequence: TGTGCCAGCAGTTACTCGTACGAGGAGTCTGGAAACACCATATATTTT. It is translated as CASSYSYEESGNTIYF.

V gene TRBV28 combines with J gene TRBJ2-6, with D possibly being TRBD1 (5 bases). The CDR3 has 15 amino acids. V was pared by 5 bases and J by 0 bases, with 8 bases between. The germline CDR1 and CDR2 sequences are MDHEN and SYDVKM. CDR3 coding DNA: TGTGCCAGCAGTGGGGCCTCCTCTGGGGCCAACGTCCTGACTTTC. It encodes CASSGASSGANVLTF.

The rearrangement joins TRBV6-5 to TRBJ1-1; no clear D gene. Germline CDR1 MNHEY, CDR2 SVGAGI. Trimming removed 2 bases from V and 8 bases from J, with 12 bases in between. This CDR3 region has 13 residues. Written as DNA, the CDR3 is TGTGCCAGCAGTTACGGCAGTCTAAGGGAAGCTTTCTTT. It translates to CASSYGSLREAFF.

Here the CDR3 reads CASSLALIYDGYTF. DNA of the CDR3: TGTGCCAGCAGCTTAGCGCTAATTTACGATGGCTACACCTTC. The chain is built from TRBV7-9 and TRBJ1-2; unclear D gene. The CDR3 has 14 amino acids. Trimming shortened V by 0 bases and J by 6 bases, and 11 bases separated the two germline ends. Germline V lookup: CDR1 SEHNR, CDR2 FQNEAQ (reference sequence).

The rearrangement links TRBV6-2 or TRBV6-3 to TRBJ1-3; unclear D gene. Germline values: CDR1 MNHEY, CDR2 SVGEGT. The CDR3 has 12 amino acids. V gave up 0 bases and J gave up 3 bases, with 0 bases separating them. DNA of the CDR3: TGTGCCAGCAGTTACTCTGGAAACACCATATATTTT. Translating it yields CASSYSGNTIYF.

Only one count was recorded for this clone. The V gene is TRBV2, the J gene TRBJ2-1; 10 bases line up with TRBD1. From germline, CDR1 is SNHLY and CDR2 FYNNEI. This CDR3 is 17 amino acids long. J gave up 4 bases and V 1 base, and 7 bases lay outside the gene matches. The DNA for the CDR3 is TGTGCCAGCAGTGAAGTTGGGCGGACAGGGGGTTACAATGAGCAGTTCTTC. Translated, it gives CASSEVGRTGGYNEQFF.

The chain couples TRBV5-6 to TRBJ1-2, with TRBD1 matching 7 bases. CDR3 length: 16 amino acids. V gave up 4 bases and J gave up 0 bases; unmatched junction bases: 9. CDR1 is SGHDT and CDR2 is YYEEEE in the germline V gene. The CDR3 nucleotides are TGTGCCAGCAGCATACCACCGGGACAGACTAACTATGGCTACACCTTC. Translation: CASSIPPGQTNYGYTF.